The 21 T cell receptor beta chains below come from one sample, sequenced in a study of T cells after yellow fever vaccination. TCRdb itself ran the 5' RACE reads through MiXCR, one entry per CDR3 protein. The profile shows a few hundred thousand distinct CDR3 sequences, over 5% of them singletons. Material: PBMCs, obtained 5 days after the yellow fever booster vaccination. The origin of the receptors is a man aged 30-40 years who received the YFV17D yellow fever vaccine.

This clonotype was detected only a few times. In nucleotides, the CDR3 is TGTGCCAGCAGCCCACTAGCGAGGGATACCGGGGAGCTGTTTTTT. Its protein product is CASSPLARDTGELFF. The J gene is TRBJ2-2, the V gene TRBV9; 7 nucleotides match TRBD2. CDR3 length equals 15 residues. The ends lost 4 bases at V and 5 bases at J; junction bases unmatched: 8. Germline loops: CDR1 SGDLS, CDR2 YYNGEE.

This clonotype occurred many times. CDR3 nucleotide sequence: TGCAGTGCAGAGGCGGGACTAGCTTCCGGGGAGCTGTTTTTT. It is translated as CSAEAGLASGELFF. The V and J genes are TRBV20-1 and TRBJ2-2, with 9 bases matching TRBD2. J gave up 6 bases and V 6 bases, and 8 bases lay outside the gene matches. This CDR3 contains 14 residues. The V gene's germline CDR1 is DFQATT and CDR2 SNEGSKA (reference sequence).

The chain combines TRBV9 with TRBJ2-3; D call uncertain. V dropped 0 bases and J dropped 4 bases, with 9 bases sitting between them. The CDR3 loop spans 14 amino acids. Germline V lookup: CDR1 SGDLS, CDR2 YYNGEE. CDR3 in amino acids: CASSVGPAADTQYF. The CDR3 DNA reads as TGTGCCAGCAGCGTAGGGCCGGCTGCAGATACGCAGTATTTT.

This clonotype appeared many times. The chain carries TRBV7-2 and TRBJ2-1, with D possibly being TRBD2 (5 bases). CDR1 and CDR2 (germline): SGHTA, FQGNSA. The CDR3 runs to 16 residues. The ends were cut back, 2 bases at V and 0 bases at J, with 11 bases in the middle. The CDR3 here is CASSLSWSGSYNEQFF. CDR3 nucleotides: TGTGCCAGCAGCTTAAGTTGGAGCGGCTCCTACAATGAGCAGTTCTTC.

In this sample, this clonotype turned up many times. This sequence joins TRBV5-6 and TRBJ2-1; 7 bases map to TRBD2. V was pared by 2 bases and J by 7 bases, with 6 bases of the junction left unmatched. The CDR3 spans 14 residues. CDR1 and CDR2 from the germline V gene are SGHDT and YYEEEE. CDR3 nucleotide sequence: TGTGCCAGCAGCTTTGGGGGAGGGGCGAATGAGCAGTTCTTC. Protein: CASSFGGGANEQFF.

This clonotype occurred many times. The chain combines TRBV9 with TRBJ2-1, with 13 nucleotides matching TRBD2. Germline V gene lookup returns CDR1 SGDLS and CDR2 YYNGEE. The CDR3 sequence is 14 residues long. Trimming at V came to 3 bases and at J to 9 bases, leaving 3 bases not matched to a gene. This CDR3 reads CASSETSGRFEQFF. DNA for the CDR3: TGTGCCAGCAGCGAGACTAGCGGGAGGTTTGAGCAGTTCTTC.

This chain links TRBV12-3 or TRBV12-4 with TRBJ1-5, with TRBD1 identical over 7 bases. With V trimmed by 5 bases and J by 6 bases, 4 bases remained unmatched. This CDR3 spans 13 amino acids. The CDR3 here is CASSTGVTQPQHF. The CDR3 nucleotides are TGTGCCAGCAGTACAGGGGTCACTCAGCCCCAGCATTTT.

This clonotype was seen many times. The J gene is TRBJ2-1, the V gene TRBV20-1; D could derive from TRBD1 or TRBD2 (5 bases each). The CDR3 is 16 amino acids. The V gene lost 0 bases and the J gene lost 2 bases, with 14 bases spanning the gap. The V gene's germline CDR1 is DFQATT and CDR2 SNEGSKA (reference sequence). CDR3 protein: CSARDSGARTYNEQFF. The CDR3 DNA sequence: TGCAGTGCTAGAGATTCCGGGGCCCGTACCTACAATGAGCAGTTCTTC.

This clonotype showed up many times. This sequence joins TRBV7-9 and TRBJ1-1; D gene unclear. CDR3 length: 15 amino acids. V gave up 1 base and J gave up 0 bases, with 9 bases separating them. Per the germline V gene, CDR1 is SEHNR and CDR2 is FQNEAQ (reference sequence). The CDR3 loop reads CASSLEAAMNTEAFF. CDR3 in DNA: TGTGCCAGCAGCTTAGAGGCAGCCATGAACACTGAAGCTTTCTTT.

The V call is TRBV20-1, the J call TRBJ2-7; 9 bases align to TRBD1. The CDR3 consists of 13 residues. From germline, CDR1 is DFQATT and CDR2 SNEGSKA (reference sequence). Germline trimming cut 6 bases from V and 0 bases from J; bases unmatched to any gene: 3. The CDR3 here is CSARDRASYEQYF. CDR3 in DNA: TGCAGTGCAAGGGACAGGGCCTCCTACGAGCAGTACTTC.

This rearrangement joins TRBV28 to TRBJ1-5, with a weak D call TRBD1 (6 bases). The CDR3 is 13 residues long. With 4 bases removed from V and 6 bases from J, the gap between germline ends came to 10 bases. The germline CDR1 and CDR2 sequences are MDHEN and SYDVKM. This CDR3 reads CASSSAGVQPQHF. DNA of the CDR3: TGTGCCAGCAGTTCCGCAGGGGTTCAGCCCCAGCATTTT. Complete variable domain (other parts from reference TRBV28 and TRBJ1-5): DVKVTQSSRYLVKRTGEKVFLECVQDMDHENMFWYRQDPGLGLRLIYFSYDVKMKEKGDIPEGYSVSREKKERFSLILESASTNQTSMYLCASSSAGVQPQHFGDGTRLSIL.

The chain links TRBV20-1 to TRBJ2-5, with 9 bases identical to TRBD2. Germline trimming cut 1 base from V and 5 bases from J; bases unmatched to any gene: 14. The CDR3 runs to 17 residues. The germline CDR1 and CDR2 sequences are DFQATT and SNEGSKA (reference sequence). The CDR3 here is CSARVIRLAVIGETQYF. In DNA form, the CDR3 reads TGCAGTGCTAGAGTTATTAGACTAGCGGTTATCGGGGAGACCCAGTACTTC.

At least ten counts were recorded for this clonotype. The chain combines TRBV20-1 with TRBJ2-1; 10 bases are shared with TRBD2. After removal of 0 bases from V and 0 bases from J, the junction contained 8 bases not matched to a gene. Germline CDR1 and CDR2: DFQATT and SNEGSKA (reference sequence). This CDR3 is 18 amino acids long. CDR3 sequence reads: CSARDKTSGLGSYNEQFF. As DNA, the CDR3 is TGCAGTGCTAGAGATAAGACTAGCGGGCTCGGCTCCTACAATGAGCAGTTCTTC.

This chain uses TRBV10-3 with TRBJ2-2; 7 positions match TRBD2. Trimming cost V 3 bases and J 0 bases; bases outside gene matches: 7. Germline CDR1 is ENHRY and CDR2 is SYGVKD. This CDR3 is 17 amino acids long. The CDR3 DNA reads TGTGCCATCAGTGAACGACTAGCAGTCTCGAACACCGGGGAGCTGTTTTTT. Its translation is CAISERLAVSNTGELFF.

This clonotype was seen many times. The chain recombines TRBV5-1 with TRBJ2-1; D perhaps matches TRBD2 (6 bases). Per the germline V gene, CDR1 is SGHRS and CDR2 is YFSETQ. The CDR3 is 15 residues long. Trimming left V 0 bases short and J 3 bases short, with 10 bases between. For the CDR3, the DNA is TGCGCCAGCAGCTTGGGGGCGGGATACTACAATGAGCAGTTCTTC. This sequence encodes CASSLGAGYYNEQFF. The full variable domain, in which reference TRBV5-1 and TRBJ2-1 provide the parts outside the CDR3, is KAGVTQTPRYLIKTRGQQVTLSCSPISGHRSVSWYQQTPGQGLQFLFEYFSETQRNKGNFPGRFSGRQFSNSRSEMNVSTLELGDSALYLCASSLGAGYYNEQFFGPGTRLTVL.

In this sample, this clonotype turned up many times. The chain uses TRBV7-8 and TRBJ2-2, with 9 nucleotides matching TRBD1. V trimming: 5 bases; J trimming: 5 bases; junction bases outside the gene matches: 9. The CDR3 spans 16 residues. Germline CDR1 reads SGHVS; CDR2 reads FQNEAQ. CDR3 sequence: CASSPRQGGHTGELFF. CDR3 nucleotide sequence: TGTGCCAGCAGCCCTAGACAGGGGGGGCATACCGGGGAGCTGTTTTTT.

At least ten counts were recorded for this clonotype. This chain links TRBV7-2 with TRBJ2-3, with 11 bases lining up with TRBD2. This CDR3 comprises 18 residues. The V gene's germline CDR1 is SGHTA and CDR2 FQGNSA. V gave up 2 bases and J gave up 0 bases; unmatched junction bases: 7. CDR3 sequence: CASSLLLAGGLSTDTQYF. DNA for the CDR3: TGTGCCAGCAGCTTATTGCTAGCGGGAGGCCTGAGCACAGATACGCAGTATTTT. Full variable domain (rest looked up from reference TRBV7-2 and TRBJ2-3): GAGVSQSPSNKVTEKGKDVELRCDPISGHTALYWYRQSLGQGLEFLIYFQGNSAPDKSGLPSDRFSAERTGGSVSTLTIQRTQQEDSAVYLCASSLLLAGGLSTDTQYFGPGTRLTVL.

The chain has TRBV5-1 and TRBJ2-3; D may be TRBD2 (5 bases). The CDR3 has 17 residues. V lost 4 bases and J 1 base, leaving 19 bases between the germline ends. CDR1 and CDR2 (germline): SGHRS, YFSETQ. Here the CDR3 reads CASSTGLAWTGTDTQYF. DNA of the CDR3: TGCGCCAGCAGCACCGGGCTGGCTTGGACTGGCACAGATACGCAGTATTTT.

The table lists this clonotype with many counts. The genes are TRBV6-1 and TRBJ2-5; 8 bases line up with TRBD2. The CDR3 loop spans 16 amino acids. The V gene's germline CDR1 is MNHNS and CDR2 SASEGT. V lost 5 bases and J lost 7; bases outside the gene matches: 15. The CDR3 DNA sequence: TGTGCCAGCAGTCCTCCGAGCGGGGGCCTAAGATTGACCCAGTACTTC. Its translation is CASSPPSGGLRLTQYF.

This clonotype was picked up many times. J is TRBJ2-7 and V is TRBV2; no clear D gene. Deletions cut 4 bases from V and 9 bases from J, with 10 bases between. The CDR3 is made up of 11 amino acids. Germline-derived CDR1 and CDR2 are SNHLY and FYNNEI. The CDR3 region has the DNA TGTGCCAGCAGTGTACACCAGCGGCAGTACTTC. Residues: CASSVHQRQYF.

This clonotype was detected ten times or more. This rearrangement joins TRBV7-3 to TRBJ2-1; the match to TRBD2 covers 8 bases. V lost 5 bases, J lost 8 bases, and 2 bases stayed unmatched. In germline, CDR1 is SGHTA, CDR2 FQGTGA. The CDR3 is made up of 12 amino acids. The CDR3 bases are TGTGCCAGCAGCCCGGGGGGGGATGAGCAGTTCTTC. This sequence encodes CASSPGGDEQFF.